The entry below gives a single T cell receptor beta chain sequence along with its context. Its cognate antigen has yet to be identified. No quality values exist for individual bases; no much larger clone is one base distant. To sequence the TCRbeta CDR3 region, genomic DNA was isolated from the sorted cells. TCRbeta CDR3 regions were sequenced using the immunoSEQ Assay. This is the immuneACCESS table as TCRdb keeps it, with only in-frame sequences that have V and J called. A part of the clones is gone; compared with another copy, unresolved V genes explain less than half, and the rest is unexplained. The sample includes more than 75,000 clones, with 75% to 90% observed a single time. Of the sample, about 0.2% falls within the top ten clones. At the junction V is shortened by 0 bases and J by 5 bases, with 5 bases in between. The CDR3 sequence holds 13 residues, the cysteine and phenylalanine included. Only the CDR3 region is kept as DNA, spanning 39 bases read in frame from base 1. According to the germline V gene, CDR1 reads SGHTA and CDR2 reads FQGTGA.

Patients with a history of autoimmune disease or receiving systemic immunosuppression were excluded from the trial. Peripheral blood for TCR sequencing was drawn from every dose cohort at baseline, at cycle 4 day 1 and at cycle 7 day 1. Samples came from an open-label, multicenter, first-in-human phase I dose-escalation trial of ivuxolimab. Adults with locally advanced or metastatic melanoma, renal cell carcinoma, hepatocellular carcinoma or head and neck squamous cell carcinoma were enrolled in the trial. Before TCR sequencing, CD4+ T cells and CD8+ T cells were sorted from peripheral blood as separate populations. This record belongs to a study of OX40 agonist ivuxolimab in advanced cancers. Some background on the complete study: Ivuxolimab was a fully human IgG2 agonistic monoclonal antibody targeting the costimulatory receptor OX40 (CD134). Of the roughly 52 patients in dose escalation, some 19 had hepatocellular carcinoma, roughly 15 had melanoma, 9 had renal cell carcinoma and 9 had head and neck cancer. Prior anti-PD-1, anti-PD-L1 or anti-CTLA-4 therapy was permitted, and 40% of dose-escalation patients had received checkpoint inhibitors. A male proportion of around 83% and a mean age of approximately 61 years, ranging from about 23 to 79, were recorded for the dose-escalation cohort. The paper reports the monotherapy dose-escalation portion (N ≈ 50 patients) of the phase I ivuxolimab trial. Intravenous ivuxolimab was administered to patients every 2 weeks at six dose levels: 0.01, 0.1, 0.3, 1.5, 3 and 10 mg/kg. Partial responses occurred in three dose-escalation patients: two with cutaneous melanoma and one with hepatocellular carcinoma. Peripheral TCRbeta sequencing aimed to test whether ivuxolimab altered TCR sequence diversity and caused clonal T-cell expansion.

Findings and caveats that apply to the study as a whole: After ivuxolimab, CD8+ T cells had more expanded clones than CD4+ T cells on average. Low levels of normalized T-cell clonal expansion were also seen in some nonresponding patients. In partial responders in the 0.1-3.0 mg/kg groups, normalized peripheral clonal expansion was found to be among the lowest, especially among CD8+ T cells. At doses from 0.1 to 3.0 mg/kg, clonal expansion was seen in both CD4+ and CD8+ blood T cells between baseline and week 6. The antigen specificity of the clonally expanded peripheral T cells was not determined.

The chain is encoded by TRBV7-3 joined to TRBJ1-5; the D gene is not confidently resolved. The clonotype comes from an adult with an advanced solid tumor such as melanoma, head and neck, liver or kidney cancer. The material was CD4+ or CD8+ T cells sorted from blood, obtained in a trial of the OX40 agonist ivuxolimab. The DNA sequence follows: TGTGCCAGCAGCTTAACTCAGGATCAGCCCCAGCATTTT. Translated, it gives CASSLTQDQPQHF.